A selection of T cell receptor beta chains follows, all from one sample in a study of beta chain features in type 1 diabetes. Produced via immunoSEQ multiplex PCR; TCRdb's table is partial and in-frame only. Among hundreds of thousands of clones listed, around 15% were seen once. Sequencing was done on a sample of naive CD4+ T cells from blood. These receptors were collected from a man aged 25 to 40 with type 1 diabetes. Each CDR3 is given with its conserved first and last residue. The D gene is left open where the match is weak. The size field is filled for only some rows; it gives once, few, many or a size class.

CDR3aa: CASSPGTEFSYGYTF; CDR3nt: TGCGCCAGCAGCCCCGGGACAGAGTTTTCCTATGGCTACACCTTC; abundance: few; d_gene: TRBD1; j_gene: TRBJ1-2; v_gene: TRBV5-1
CDR3aa: CASSNGKGITWNEQFF; CDR3nt: TGTGCCAGCAGTAATGGAAAGGGGATAACTTGGAATGAGCAGTTCTTC; abundance: few; d_gene: .; j_gene: TRBJ2-1; v_gene: TRBV28
CDR3aa: CASSQDMSGGYEQYF; CDR3nt: TGTGCCAGCAGCCAAGATATGAGCGGGGGCTACGAGCAGTACTTC; abundance: .; d_gene: TRBD2; j_gene: TRBJ2-7; v_gene: TRBV14
CDR3aa: CASGLVVDSRELNLKPYGYTF; CDR3nt: TGTGCTAGTGGTTTGGTAGTGGACTCTCGGGAACTAAATTTGAAACCTTATGGCTACACCTTC; abundance: .; d_gene: .; j_gene: TRBJ1-2; v_gene: TRBV12-5
CDR3aa: CSVAPLGQQETQYF; CDR3nt: TGCAGCGTTGCCCCCTTAGGACAGCAAGAGACCCAGTACTTC; abundance: .; d_gene: .; j_gene: TRBJ2-5; v_gene: TRBV29-1
CDR3aa: CASSFPSGITYEQYF; CDR3nt: TGTGCCAGCAGCTTTCCTAGCGGGATTACCTACGAGCAGTACTTC; abundance: .; d_gene: TRBD2; j_gene: TRBJ2-7; v_gene: TRBV5-4
CDR3aa: CASRSGTGGYGYTF; CDR3nt: TGTGCCAGCAGGTCCGGGACAGGGGGCTATGGCTACACCTTC; abundance: .; d_gene: TRBD1; j_gene: TRBJ1-2; v_gene: TRBV28
CDR3aa: CASREGFFVGEQYF; CDR3nt: TGCGCCAGCAGAGAGGGATTCTTCGTGGGCGAGCAGTACTTC; abundance: few; d_gene: .; j_gene: TRBJ2-7; v_gene: TRBV5-1
CDR3aa: CASNKGVNTEAFF; CDR3nt: TGTGCCAGCAATAAAGGGGTGAACACTGAAGCTTTCTTT; abundance: .; d_gene: .; j_gene: TRBJ1-1; v_gene: TRBV2
CDR3aa: CSVLLKQGNTEAFF; CDR3nt: TGCAGCGTTCTACTGAAACAGGGAAACACTGAAGCTTTCTTT; abundance: .; d_gene: .; j_gene: TRBJ1-1; v_gene: TRBV29-1
CDR3aa: CASSIQVKQGYYGYTF; CDR3nt: TGTGCCAGTAGTATCCAAGTAAAACAGGGGTACTATGGCTACACCTTC; abundance: few; d_gene: TRBD1; j_gene: TRBJ1-2; v_gene: TRBV19
CDR3aa: CASSREASIAWQYF; CDR3nt: TGTGCCAGCAGCCGGGAGGCTAGCATTGCTTGGCAGTACTTC; abundance: few; d_gene: .; j_gene: TRBJ2-7; v_gene: TRBV4-2
CDR3aa: CSALLQPGEQFF; CDR3nt: TGCAGCGCCTTACTCCAACCGGGTGAGCAGTTCTTC; abundance: .; d_gene: .; j_gene: TRBJ2-1; v_gene: TRBV29-1
CDR3aa: CASSFHRAPNTGELFF; CDR3nt: TGTGCCAGCAGTTTTCACAGGGCTCCGAACACCGGGGAGCTGTTTTTT; abundance: .; d_gene: .; j_gene: TRBJ2-2; v_gene: TRBV27
CDR3aa: CASSFSGGPYEQYF; CDR3nt: TGCGCCAGCAGCTTCTCAGGGGGACCCTACGAGCAGTACTTC; abundance: .; d_gene: TRBD1; j_gene: TRBJ2-7; v_gene: TRBV5-1
CDR3aa: CASSVQMNTEAFF; CDR3nt: TGTGCCAGCAGCGTTCAGATGAACACTGAAGCTTTCTTT; abundance: .; d_gene: .; j_gene: TRBJ1-1; v_gene: TRBV9
CDR3aa: CASTRESGTEAFF; CDR3nt: TGTGCCAGCACGAGGGAGTCGGGCACTGAAGCTTTCTTT; abundance: few; d_gene: .; j_gene: TRBJ1-1; v_gene: TRBV6-4